The clone carrying this T cell receptor (beta chain) was picked up a small number of times. Its target is not known. Germline CDR1 ENHRY, CDR2 SYGVKD. This CDR3 comprises 14 residues. Between the trimmed V and J ends, which lost 2 bases and 2 bases, there was a span of 9 bases. This sample was taken from a study of naive and memory T cell subsets. The study's findings and limits: Clonotypes here are unpaired alpha or beta chain sequences. Gini index rose across naive, CM, EM and EMRA in CD4 and CD8.

After CD4 positive bead selection, the CD4-negative fraction gave CD8 T cells. The beta constant-region primer was an equimolar mix of two oligonucleotides covering TRBC1 and TRBC2. Nested alpha and beta constant-region primers with the SP2 primer drove four PCR rounds on ligated cDNA. The cDNA 3' end received a ligated single-stranded oligonucleotide carrying the SP2 primer and a 12-nucleotide UMI. TCRdb reprocessed the UMI-ligation and nested PCR reads via MiXCR and lists one record per CDR3 protein. The sample has around 110,000 distinct CDR3 sequences, over 30% seen once. This TCR came from a human donor in good health. The genes are TRBV10-3 and TRBJ2-5; D is tentatively TRBD1 or TRBD2 (5 bases each). Sample: central memory CD4+ T cells from blood. CDR3 sequence: CAISEGTSQETQYF. As DNA, the CDR3 is TGTGCCATCAGTGAGGGGACGTCACAAGAGACCCAGTACTTC.